This TCR beta chain derives from a study of T cell repertoires in cytomegalovirus infection. Study details: Carrying CMV and the relevant HLA type showed in public TCR beta signatures. Study conclusions and caveats: Identification of carriers of CMV plus the relevant HLA was achieved through cumulative public TCR beta family frequency.

Details on this clonotype: Antigen: not known.

A single record per CDR3 protein comes from TCRdb applying MiXCR to the reads. The table has roughly 720,000 distinct CDR3 sequences, less than 40% seen once. The CDR3 sequence is 16 residues long. V gave up 4 bases and J gave up 2 bases, with 15 bases separating them. Germline V gene lookup returns CDR1 SGHDT and CDR2 YYEEEE. The receptor's source is a human donor in good health (CMV status not recorded). Some clones in this sample may be carry-over from other donors' samples. V usage is TRBV5-6 and J usage is TRBJ1-4; D is possibly TRBD1 (5 bases). Sequencing was carried out using PBMCs. CDR3 amino acids: CASSPGRGGTNEKLFF. The CDR3 nucleotides read TGTGCCAGCAGCCCGGGACGGGGGGGGACTAATGAAAAACTGTTTTTT.